This entry concerns a single T cell receptor (beta chain). How the authors handled the data: Amplifying reference gene primers gave estimates of nucleated cell counts. Method: immunoSEQ multiplex PCR; TCRdb's copy keeps in-frame clones and lacks some. D and trimming come from the DNA, and the V and J calls and clone size come from that table. This repertoire shows almost 200,000 clones, over 80% found once; its top ten account for roughly 0.91%. V dropped 3 bases and J dropped 7 bases, with 18 bases sitting between them. Germline V gene lookup returns CDR1 KGHSH and CDR2 LQKENI. The CDR3 totals 16 residues. This sample is part of a study of blood T cell repertoires in COVID-19. Across the study: Both acute and convalescent COVID-19 samples were obtained from the United States, Italy and Spain. T cells, B-cell-depleted T cells, or PBMCs provided the cDNA or gDNA that served as material.

Followed longitudinally, the Seattle patients had been enrolled during active infection. The rearrangement links TRBV18 to TRBJ1-4; D may be TRBD1 (6 bases). Material for sequencing was peripheral blood. This clonotype was sampled from a man aged 55 to 70 with COVID-19, enrolled during active disease. CDR3 nucleotides: TGTGCCAGCTCACCCGTTAACAGGGTCCGGAGTGAAAAACTGTTTTTT. This sequence encodes CASSPVNRVRSEKLFF.